These T cell receptor beta chains were read from a single sample in a study of blood T cell repertoires in COVID-19. Profiling relied on immunoSEQ multiplex PCR, and the TCRdb table lists in-frame clones only, not all of them. In the table there are about 210,000 clones, about nine tenths of which are singletons. The source material was PBMCs or T cells enriched from blood (not recorded which). Receptors were obtained from a woman aged 40-49 years with acute COVID-19. Both conserved end residues are part of each CDR3. D genes are given only for firm matches. Rows give clone size only sometimes, using once, few, many, or a class for an expanded clone.

J gene	clone size	V gene	D gene	CDR3 DNA	CDR3 protein
TRBJ2-7	NA	TRBV7-2	NA	TGTGCCAGCAGCTTAGATAGATTCCTACGAGAGCAGTACTTC	CASSLDRFLREQYF
TRBJ1-1	NA	TRBV25-1	NA	TGTGCCAGCAGTGAATACAGGAACACTGAAGCTTTCTTT	CASSEYRNTEAFF
TRBJ1-5	NA	TRBV24-1	TRBD1	TGTGCCACCAGTGATCGAACAGGGGGAGCTAGCAATCAGCCCCAGCATTTT	CATSDRTGGASNQPQHF
TRBJ2-5	NA	TRBV5-1	TRBD1	TGCGCCAGCAGCCCCGGACAGGGGCGGAATAGGGAGAGAGAGACCCAGTACTTC	CASSPGQGRNRERETQYF
TRBJ2-3	NA	TRBV6-1	TRBD2	TGTGCCAGCAGTGTGCTAGCGGGGGGGATCACAGATACGCAGTATTTT	CASSVLAGGITDTQYF
TRBJ2-1	NA	TRBV7-2	NA	TGTGCCAGCAGCGTGGGGGGACGGTCCTACAATGAGCAGTTCTTC	CASSVGGRSYNEQFF
TRBJ2-7	few	TRBV5-5	NA	TGTGCCAGCAGCTATACAGGACCAAGGATCGAGCAGTACTTC	CASSYTGPRIEQYF
TRBJ1-5	NA	TRBV18	NA	TGTGCCAGCTCACCAACGACAGGACTGGGCACGCCCCAGCATTTT	CASSPTTGLGTPQHF
TRBJ2-7	NA	TRBV4-2	TRBD1	TGTGCCAGCAGCCGAGGGGACAGCTCCTACGAGCAGTACTTC	CASSRGDSSYEQYF
TRBJ1-4	NA	TRBV9	TRBD1	TGTGCCAGCAGCGTAGGCAGGGGGCCGGGTGAAAAACTGTTTTTT	CASSVGRGPGEKLFF
TRBJ2-2	NA	TRBV7-9	TRBD2	TGTGCCAGCAGAGTAAAGCGGGAGACCGGGGAGCTGTTTTTT	CASRVKRETGELFF
TRBJ1-2	NA	TRBV27	TRBD1	TGTGCCAGCAGTTTTTTGGGGGGACAGGGGAACTATGGCTACACCTTC	CASSFLGGQGNYGYTF
TRBJ1-1	once	TRBV11-2	NA	TGTGCCAGTTCCCAACGGGCGGGGGCTTTCTTT	CASSQRAGAFF
TRBJ1-5	few	TRBV10-3	TRBD1	TGTGCCATCAGTGGACAGGGGAGCAATCAGCCCCAGCATTTT	CAISGQGSNQPQHF
TRBJ2-5	NA	TRBV29-1	TRBD2	TGCAGCGTCGGCGGGACAGTAGCGGGAGTAGGGGAGACCCAGTACTTC	CSVGGTVAGVGETQYF
TRBJ2-5	NA	TRBV30	NA	TGTGCCTGGAGTGTGGACGGGGTAGAGACCCAGTACTTC	CAWSVDGVETQYF
TRBJ1-3	NA	TRBV30	NA	TGTGCCTGGACTCCTGGGACATACTCTGGAAACACCATATATTTT	CAWTPGTYSGNTIYF
TRBJ2-2	NA	TRBV9	TRBD2	TGTGCCAGCAGCCCCAGGACTAGCGGGAGCATCGGGGAGCTGTTTTTT	CASSPRTSGSIGELFF
TRBJ1-1	NA	TRBV5-1	TRBD1	TGCGCCAGCAGCCAAAGCGGGCCAGGGGGATGGAACACTGAAGCTTTCTTT	CASSQSGPGGWNTEAFF
TRBJ1-6	NA	TRBV12-5	NA	TGTGCTAGTGGTAGCGGGTTGAGCAATTCACCCCTCCACTTT	CASGSGLSNSPLHF
TRBJ2-3	NA	TRBV7-9	TRBD2	TGTGCCAGCAGCACCGCTAGCGGGGGTTCATCAGATACGCAGTATTTT	CASSTASGGSSDTQYF
TRBJ2-7	NA	TRBV5-4	TRBD1	TGTGCCAGCAGCTTGAGGGACAGCTCCTACGAGCAGTACTTC	CASSLRDSSYEQYF
TRBJ1-1	NA	TRBV2	TRBD1	TGTGCCAGCAGTCAAGACAGGGGAGGTACTGAAGCTTTCTTT	CASSQDRGGTEAFF
TRBJ1-2	NA	TRBV12-5	NA	TGTGCTAGTGGTTTGGAGGCAGGGCCTTATGGCTACACCTTC	CASGLEAGPYGYTF
TRBJ1-2	NA	TRBV19	TRBD1	TGTGCCAGTAGTTCCCCTCGACAGGGTCGGTCCTATGGCTACACCTTC	CASSSPRQGRSYGYTF
TRBJ1-2	NA	TRBV18	TRBD1	TGTGCCAGCTCACGAATGCCCGGGACAGGAAGGTTGAACTATGGCTACACCTTC	CASSRMPGTGRLNYGYTF
TRBJ1-2	few	TRBV7-2	NA	TGTGCCAGCAGCGGCCGGGCCCAAGGGGTCTATGGCTACACCTTC	CASSGRAQGVYGYTF
TRBJ1-4	NA	TRBV6-5	TRBD1	TGTGCCAGCAGCTACAGGGGCTCAACTAATGAAAAACTGTTTTTT	CASSYRGSTNEKLFF
TRBJ2-5	NA	TRBV7-8	NA	TGTGCCAGCAGCTTCCGACCGCCGGGGGAGACCCAGTACTTC	CASSFRPPGETQYF
TRBJ1-6	once	TRBV6-1	TRBD1	TGTGCCAGCAGTGCGGTTTCCGGGACAGGGAACTCACCCCTCCACTTT	CASSAVSGTGNSPLHF
TRBJ1-1	NA	TRBV11-2	NA	TGTGCCAGCAGCTCCTTGAGGATGAACACTGAAGCTTTCTTT	CASSSLRMNTEAFF
TRBJ2-3	once	TRBV7-2	TRBD2	TGTGCCAGCAGCCCCACGGGGGGGAGCACAGATACGCAGTATTTT	CASSPTGGSTDTQYF
TRBJ2-1	NA	TRBV15	NA	TGTGCCACCAGCAGAGAAGTAGGAGTTTCCACCAATGAGCAGTTCTTC	CATSREVGVSTNEQFF
TRBJ2-3	few	TRBV10-3	NA	TGTGCCATCAGTGAGTCGCAAGAAGCTGATACGCAGTATTTT	CAISESQEADTQYF
TRBJ2-1	NA	TRBV29-1	NA	TGCAGCGTTGAAGATAGTCTCGCCCGGGGTGAGCAGTTCTTC	CSVEDSLARGEQFF
TRBJ2-5	NA	TRBV6-5	NA	TGTGCCAGCAGTCCCTCTCTCAGCGCCGAGACCCAGTACTTC	CASSPSLSAETQYF
TRBJ1-1	NA	TRBV21-1	NA	TGTGCCAGCAGCAAAGTGGTCAGGGAAGGCACGGAAGAAGGGACTGAAGCTTTCTTT	CASSKVVREGTEEGTEAFF
TRBJ2-7	once	TRBV6-5	TRBD1	TGTGCCAGCAGTTACTCATGGACAGGGAGTTACGAGCAGTACTTC	CASSYSWTGSYEQYF
TRBJ1-6	NA	TRBV15	NA	TGTGCCACCAGCAGAAAGGGGAATTCACCCCTCCACTTT	CATSRKGNSPLHF
TRBJ2-3	NA	TRBV11-2	TRBD2	TGTGCCAGCAGCTTAGTTCCAGCGGGGATCACAGATACGCAGTATTTT	CASSLVPAGITDTQYF
TRBJ1-1	NA	TRBV7-2	NA	TGTGCCAGCAGCTTAAGGTCTCGGGGCACTGAAGCTTTCTTT	CASSLRSRGTEAFF
TRBJ2-2	NA	TRBV5-1	NA	TGCGCCAGCAGCTTGGAGGTAGGGGCGAACACCGGGGAGCTGTTTTTT	CASSLEVGANTGELFF
TRBJ1-5	NA	TRBV18	TRBD1	TGTGCCAGCTCCCCGGAGGGGGCCTACAATCAGCCCCAGCATTTT	CASSPEGAYNQPQHF
TRBJ2-4	NA	TRBV6-2/TRBV6-3	TRBD1	TGTGCCAGCAGTTACCTACCCGGGACAGGGGGATGGGGAGCCAAAAACATTCAGTACTTC	CASSYLPGTGGWGAKNIQYF
TRBJ2-5	once	TRBV5-1	TRBD2	TGCGCCAGCAAACGTTGGGCAAGCGGGGGCAACCAAGAGACCCAGTACTTC	CASKRWASGGNQETQYF
TRBJ1-1	NA	TRBV19	TRBD1	TGTGCCAGTAGTATGCAAGGGGGCGGCACTGAAGCTTTCTTT	CASSMQGGGTEAFF
TRBJ2-2	NA	TRBV18	TRBD1	TGTGCCAGCTCACCAACAGGGGGCAGGGAGCTGTTTTTT	CASSPTGGRELFF
TRBJ2-4	NA	TRBV20-1	NA	TGCAGTGCTCTCAGGGAAAACATTCAGTACTTC	CSALRENIQYF
TRBJ2-5	once	TRBV25-1	TRBD2	TGTGCCAGCAGAGAGGCTAGCGGGGACCAAGAGACCCAGTACTTC	CASREASGDQETQYF
TRBJ2-2	NA	TRBV27	TRBD2	TGTGCCAGCAGTTATCGGGTAGCGGGGGGAAGAGGAACCGGGGAGCTGTTTTTT	CASSYRVAGGRGTGELFF
TRBJ1-2	NA	TRBV5-1	NA	TGCGCCAGCAGCTTGGTGGGGGGATCGAAAGGCTACACCTTC	CASSLVGGSKGYTF
TRBJ1-1	NA	TRBV5-1	NA	TGCGCCAGCAGTTCTGGACTCAAGAACACTGAAGCTTTCTTT	CASSSGLKNTEAFF
TRBJ1-1	NA	TRBV29-1	TRBD1	TGCAGCGACGTCAGGGGGCTGAACACTGAAGCTTTCTTT	CSDVRGLNTEAFF
TRBJ1-6	NA	TRBV7-9	TRBD1	TGTGCCAGCAGCTCGGGACAGGGTTCTTCACCCCTCCACTTT	CASSSGQGSSPLHF
TRBJ1-2	NA	TRBV6-5	NA	TGTGCCAGCAGTTACGTGGGGAGGGACTATGGCTACACCTTC	CASSYVGRDYGYTF
TRBJ1-1	NA	TRBV14	NA	TGTGCCAGCAGCCAAGCCATCCCGAACACTGAAGCTTTCTTT	CASSQAIPNTEAFF
TRBJ2-1	NA	TRBV19	TRBD2	TGTGCCAGTAGTCCGATAGCGGGGGCAAGTAGGAATGAGCAGTTCTTC	CASSPIAGASRNEQFF
TRBJ1-6	NA	TRBV4-1	TRBD1	TGCGCCAGCAGGTCCCCGGGACAGGGGAATTCACCCCTCCACTTT	CASRSPGQGNSPLHF
TRBJ1-1	NA	TRBV30	NA	TGTGCCTGGAGTGGAGTAGGCCTAGTCACTGAAGCTTTCTTT	CAWSGVGLVTEAFF
TRBJ2-2	NA	TRBV5-6	NA	TGTGCCAGCTGCTGGACAGAGAACACCGGGGAGCTGTTTTTT	CASCWTENTGELFF